A single sample gave rise to the 6 T cell receptor beta chains below, sequenced in a study of spatial heterogeneity in lung cancer. Time point described: sample taken at primary tumor resection. Unsorted whole RNA samples from tumor, nontumor lung or frozen PBMC were sequenced. One entry per CDR3 protein, called by TCRdb with MiXCR from the 5' RACE reads. The table lists about 12,000 distinct CDR3 sequences, approximately 6.2% of them singletons. Specimen: normal lung tissue next to the tumor, collected at surgery. These receptors were collected from a male donor with early-stage non-small cell lung cancer.

This clonotype was counted between two and nine times. This CDR3 is CASRKEGSLQSEQFF. For the CDR3, the DNA is TGCGCCAGCAGGAAAGAGGGTAGCCTTCAAAGTGAGCAGTTCTTC. This rearrangement joins TRBV4-1 to TRBJ2-1; weak D call: TRBD2 (5 bases). Germline V gives CDR1 MGHRA, CDR2 YSYEKL. Trimming removed 6 bases from V and 9 bases from J, with 21 bases in between. The CDR3 is 15 residues long.

This clonotype was counted ten times or more. The chain employs TRBV5-1 and TRBJ1-1, with D tentatively TRBD1 (5 bases). Trimming stripped 4 bases from V and 6 bases from J, with 16 bases between. The germline V gene has CDR1 SGHRS and CDR2 YFSETQ. CDR3 length: 14 amino acids. The CDR3 here is CASSLPGVDAEAFF. The CDR3, as DNA: TGCGCCAGCAGCCTCCCGGGGGTGGACGCTGAAGCTTTCTTT. The full variable domain, in which reference TRBV5-1 and TRBJ1-1 provide the parts outside the CDR3, is KAGVTQTPRYLIKTRGQQVTLSCSPISGHRSVSWYQQTPGQGLQFLFEYFSETQRNKGNFPGRFSGRQFSNSRSEMNVSTLELGDSALYLCASSLPGVDAEAFFGQGTRLTVV.

This clonotype was picked up many times. The chain combines TRBV6-6 with TRBJ2-2, with D possibly being TRBD2 (6 bases). The CDR3 spans 16 residues. The V and J ends lost 5 bases and 0 bases respectively, with 13 bases between them. The V gene's germline CDR1 is MNHNY and CDR2 SVGAGI (reference sequence). For the CDR3, the DNA is TGTGCCAGCAGTGGCCATGGGGGGACGAACACCGGGGAGCTGTTTTTT. Residues: CASSGHGGTNTGELFF.

This clonotype was recorded at least ten times. This chain links TRBV5-1 with TRBJ2-7; D unresolved. From germline, CDR1 is SGHRS and CDR2 YFSETQ. The CDR3 has 13 amino acids. The V end lost 2 bases, the J end lost 3 bases, and 9 bases lay between the germline ends. The CDR3 region is CASSFDPGYEQYF. The CDR3 DNA reads TGCGCCAGCAGCTTTGACCCGGGCTACGAGCAGTACTTC.

The chain combines TRBV5-1 with TRBJ1-4; D call uncertain. The CDR3 has 12 amino acids. V was clipped by 4 bases and J by 8 bases, with 9 bases between them. The V gene's germline CDR1 is SGHRS and CDR2 YFSETQ. CDR3 in amino acids: CASSVGGEKLFF. The CDR3 coding sequence is TGCGCCAGCAGCGTAGGAGGCGAAAAACTGTTTTTT.

This clonotype was counted at least ten times. The chain combines TRBV6-5 with TRBJ2-7; a possible D gene is TRBD2 (6 bases). V was clipped by 0 bases and J by 3 bases, with 15 bases between them. This CDR3 spans 16 amino acids. Germline loops: CDR1 MNHEY, CDR2 SVGAGI. CDR3 residues: CASSYSGTSLYYEQYF. The CDR3 coding sequence is TGTGCCAGCAGTTACTCGGGGACTTCCCTCTACTACGAGCAGTACTTC.